This T cell receptor beta chain was recorded in a study of blood T cell repertoires in COVID-19. Study context: COVID-19 samples from acute and convalescent phases originated in the United States, Italy and Spain. T cells, B-cell-depleted T cells, or PBMCs provided the cDNA or gDNA that served as material.

The Seattle patients, enrolled during active infection, were followed longitudinally. In the original workflow: Nucleated cell counts were estimated from reference gene primer amplification. Assay: immunoSEQ multiplex PCR; the TCRdb copy retains only in-frame clones and omits some. The V and J calls and clone size were taken over from that table, and D and trimming were inferred from the DNA. The sample lists about 180,000 clones, 81% occurring once. Germline CDR1 reads SGHTA; CDR2 reads FQGNSA. V was cut by 1 base and J by 0 bases, with 10 bases left in between. The length of the CDR3 is 16 residues.

The sequence came from a woman aged 80 or older with COVID-19, enrolled during active disease. The chain couples TRBV7-2 to TRBJ1-5; D not resolved. The sequencing input was peripheral blood. The CDR3 spells CASSLDNSISNQPQHF. The CDR3 DNA follows: TGTGCCAGCAGCTTAGATAACAGCATTAGCAATCAGCCCCAGCATTTT.